These T cell receptor beta chains were read from a single sample in a study of shared clonotypes between healthy human individuals. The protocol was immunoSEQ multiplex PCR, while the TCRdb copy is restricted to in-frame clones and leaves out a portion. This table has hundreds of thousands of clones, roughly 98% appearing once. The sequencing input was naive CD8+ T cells sorted from blood. The receptors come from a man aged 30-40 years in good health. The CDR3 runs from the conserved cysteine through the conserved F or W. The order of the fields is D gene, V gene, clone size, J gene, CDR3 DNA, CDR3 protein. D genes are given only for firm matches. Size is stated for part of the rows, as once, few or many counts, or as a class when the clone is expanded.

.,TRBV13,.,TRBJ1-1,TGTGCCAGCAGCTCAGGGTTAGGGAACACTGAAGCTTTCTTT,CASSSGLGNTEAFF
TRBD1,TRBV7-9,.,TRBJ2-7,TGTGCCAGCAGCTCCGAGGGACAGGGACTCTCCTACGAGCAGTACTTC,CASSSEGQGLSYEQYF
TRBD2,TRBV5-1,.,TRBJ2-3,TGCGCCAGCAGCTCAATGATAGCGGGAGTGGCTACAGATACGCAGTATTTT,CASSSMIAGVATDTQYF
.,TRBV7-9,once,TRBJ2-7,TGTGCCAGCAGCTTAGCGGGGGGAGCCTACGAGCAGTACTTC,CASSLAGGAYEQYF
TRBD1,TRBV7-8,.,TRBJ1-3,TGTGCCAGCAGCGTGGGATCAGGGGGCGGTGGAAACACCATATATTTT,CASSVGSGGGGNTIYF
TRBD1,TRBV28,.,TRBJ2-3,TGTGCCAGCAGTTTCTATCGGGACAGGGGGTTAGATACGCAGTATTTT,CASSFYRDRGLDTQYF
.,TRBV4-1,.,TRBJ1-1,TGCGCCAGCAGCCAACTGGGGGCGCGCACTGAAGCTTTCTTT,CASSQLGARTEAFF
.,TRBV27,few,TRBJ2-7,TGTGCCAGCAGTTTATCCCGAGGGTACGAGCAGTACTTC,CASSLSRGYEQYF
.,TRBV7-6,.,TRBJ2-5,TGTGCCAGCAGCTACTGGACGGACCAAGAGACCCAGTACTTC,CASSYWTDQETQYF
.,TRBV7-7,.,TRBJ2-3,TGTGCCAGCAGCTTAGGCCCCGGGGACACAGATACGCAGTATTTT,CASSLGPGDTDTQYF
.,TRBV2,.,TRBJ2-7,TGTGCCACCACGACCGCTCGCTACGAGCAGTACTTC,CATTTARYEQYF
.,TRBV4-3,.,TRBJ1-2,TGCGCCAGCAGCCAAGATTTCCGGGGCTACACCTTC,CASSQDFRGYTF
TRBD2,TRBV28,.,TRBJ2-1,TGTGCCAGCAGCCGACTAGCGGGCTACAATGAGCAGTTCTTC,CASSRLAGYNEQFF
.,TRBV29-1,.,TRBJ2-7,TGCAGCGCCTCCGGCTCGACCCACGAGCAGTACTTC,CSASGSTHEQYF
TRBD1,TRBV29-1,.,TRBJ2-1,TGCAGCGTTGAAGATCATGGGACAGGGGAAAAGGGCCAGTTCTTC,CSVEDHGTGEKGQFF
TRBD2,TRBV7-9,.,TRBJ2-7,TGTGCCAGCAGCCCCCAATTACTAGCGGAAAACTACGAGCAGTACTTC,CASSPQLLAENYEQYF
.,TRBV7-8,.,TRBJ2-3,TGTGCCAGCAGCAAAGAGCGGCTGGGTCGACGAGGGGTCGTAACGCAGTATTTT,CASSKERLGRRGVVTQYF
.,TRBV29-1,.,TRBJ1-3,TGCAGCGTTGGGGTGTTGAGCTCTGGAAACACCATATATTTT,CSVGVLSSGNTIYF
TRBD2,TRBV2,.,TRBJ2-1,TGTGCCAGCAGCGATAGCGGGAGGGATTACAATGAGCAGTTCTTC,CASSDSGRDYNEQFF
.,TRBV21-1,.,TRBJ1-5,TGTGCCAGCAGTCCCCTCGAGATGCAGCCCCAGCATTTT,CASSPLEMQPQHF
TRBD1,TRBV5-6,.,TRBJ2-1,TGTGCCAGCAGCTTTCCTTTTACAGGGGGAGAATACAATGAGCAGTTCTTC,CASSFPFTGGEYNEQFF
TRBD1,TRBV19,.,TRBJ1-1,TGTGCCAGTACCACAGGGGCAGAAGCTTTCTTT,CASTTGAEAFF
TRBD2,TRBV28,.,TRBJ2-3,TGTGCCAGCAGTTTGGGACTAGCGGGAGTCGAGGATACGCAGTATTTT,CASSLGLAGVEDTQYF
.,TRBV6-5,.,TRBJ2-7,TGTGCCAGCAGTTACTCCAGCGACCACGAGCAGTACTTC,CASSYSSDHEQYF
.,TRBV10-2,.,TRBJ2-7,TGCGCCAGCAGACCCGGGGGTCAACACTACGAGCAGTACTTC,CASRPGGQHYEQYF
TRBD2,TRBV9,.,TRBJ2-4,TGTGCCAGCAGCGTAGGGGCGGCGGGAGAGCGGTACTTC,CASSVGAAGERYF
.,TRBV6-6,.,TRBJ2-1,TGTGCCAGCAGTTCCCCAGGCATCAATGAGCAGTTCTTC,CASSSPGINEQFF
TRBD2,TRBV7-6,.,TRBJ2-7,TGTGCCAGCAGCTTAGAGCCTACTAGCGGGGGAACCTACGAGCAGTACTTC,CASSLEPTSGGTYEQYF
TRBD2,TRBV4-1,.,TRBJ2-7,TGCGCCAGCAGACGGACTAGCGGGAGCTCCTACGAGCAGTACTTC,CASRRTSGSSYEQYF
TRBD1,TRBV27,.,TRBJ1-2,TGTGCCAGCAGCGAAACAGGGGGTTGGGGTGGCTACACCTTC,CASSETGGWGGYTF
.,TRBV5-4,.,TRBJ1-5,TGTGCCAGCAGCTTGGCTCACAGGGAATCACGCAATCAGCCCCAGCATTTT,CASSLAHRESRNQPQHF
.,TRBV27,.,TRBJ2-3,TGTGCCAGCTACAAGAGGGCGGACTTCACAGATACGCAGTATTTT,CASYKRADFTDTQYF
TRBD2,TRBV7-6,.,TRBJ2-7,TGTGCCAGCAGCTTAGTAGCGGGGGGCTACGAGCAGTACTTC,CASSLVAGGYEQYF
.,TRBV7-9,.,TRBJ1-4,TGTGCCAGCAGCTTGGGAGGCGGATCTGAAAAACTGTTTTTT,CASSLGGGSEKLFF
.,TRBV30,.,TRBJ1-2,TGTGCCTGGGGAATCGGGACGGAAGTCTACACCTTC,CAWGIGTEVYTF
TRBD1,TRBV7-9,.,TRBJ2-1,TGTGCCAGCAGCGGATCCGGGACAGGGGCTCCATCTACCTACAATGAGCAGTTCTTC,CASSGSGTGAPSTYNEQFF
TRBD2,TRBV30,.,TRBJ2-5,TGTGCCTGGATGGGGACTAGCGGGATGTGGGGGGAGACCCAGTACTTC,CAWMGTSGMWGETQYF
TRBD1,TRBV18,once,TRBJ2-3,TGTGCCAGCTCATTACAGGGGCCCACAGATACGCAGTATTTT,CASSLQGPTDTQYF
.,TRBV27,.,TRBJ1-2,TGTGCCAGCAGTTCAACTGATAACTATGGCTACACCTTC,CASSSTDNYGYTF
.,TRBV6-6,.,TRBJ1-2,TGTGCCATCGAGGCGGCCAATGGCTACACCTTC,CAIEAANGYTF
.,TRBV4-3,.,TRBJ2-7,TGCGCCAGCAGCCAAGATTTAGTAGTACTTACCTACGAGCAGTACTTC,CASSQDLVVLTYEQYF
TRBD1,TRBV4-1,.,TRBJ2-5,TGCGCCAGCAGCCAAGGACAGGGGAGCCAAGAGACCCAGTACTTC,CASSQGQGSQETQYF
TRBD1,TRBV5-6,.,TRBJ1-2,TGTGCCAGCAGCTTGGGGACAGGGAGCTACACCTTC,CASSLGTGSYTF
.,TRBV2,once,TRBJ2-2,TGTGCCAGCAGTGGTTTCAGGGGAGGAACCGGGGAGCTGTTTTTT,CASSGFRGGTGELFF
TRBD1,TRBV30,.,TRBJ2-7,TGTGCCTGGAGTGTAGGGGGCAGCTACGAGCAGTACTTC,CAWSVGGSYEQYF
.,TRBV2,.,TRBJ2-7,TGTGCCAGCATACCTCAAATCTCTAAGCAGTACTTC,CASIPQISKQYF
.,TRBV7-2,.,TRBJ2-2,TGTGCCAGCAGCCCGTGGGGCACCGGGGAGCTGTTTTTT,CASSPWGTGELFF
TRBD2,TRBV7-7,.,TRBJ2-1,TGTGCCAGCAGCGAGGGACTAGCGGGAGGGCCAATGGATGAGCAGTTCTTC,CASSEGLAGGPMDEQFF
.,TRBV7-3,.,TRBJ2-3,TGTGCCAGCAGCTTAAGTGGTGGACTCCTCAGCACAGATACGCAGTATTTT,CASSLSGGLLSTDTQYF
TRBD1,TRBV10-3,.,TRBJ2-3,TGTGCCATCAGTGATGGGTGGAGACAGGGGGTTCGAGATACGCAGTATTTT,CAISDGWRQGVRDTQYF
.,TRBV7-9,once,TRBJ1-2,TGTGCCAGCAGCTTAGATTGGGGACGGACCTATGGCTACACCTTC,CASSLDWGRTYGYTF
.,TRBV28,.,TRBJ2-1,TGTGCCAGCAGTTTTTTAGCGCAGCACAATGAGCAGTTCTTC,CASSFLAQHNEQFF
.,TRBV18,.,TRBJ2-7,TGTGCCAGCTCACCACCGGTAGGGTACGAGCAGTACTTC,CASSPPVGYEQYF
.,TRBV2,.,TRBJ1-1,TGTGCCAGCAGTGATGGAGACATCAGGCCTGAAGCTTTCTTT,CASSDGDIRPEAFF
TRBD1,TRBV9,once,TRBJ1-1,TGTGCCAGCAGCGTATCAGGGGGGTCCACTGAAGCTTTCTTT,CASSVSGGSTEAFF
.,TRBV7-9,.,TRBJ2-3,TGTGCCAGCAGCATAAGCGGGCGGGAAGATACGCAGTATTTT,CASSISGREDTQYF
.,TRBV5-1,.,TRBJ1-2,TGCGCCAGCAGCTTGGATTCTTTGGGGGTCGTGGGCTACACCTTC,CASSLDSLGVVGYTF